This T cell receptor beta chain was obtained from a study of T cell changes during pregnancy in multiple sclerosis. This clone occurred once. Germline V CDR1 and CDR2: SQVTM, ANQGSEA. The CDR3 is made up of 13 amino acids. Trimming cost V 7 bases and J 2 bases; bases outside gene matches: 7. Measured with immunoSEQ multiplex PCR; TCRdb has only the in-frame clones, and not every one. In the table there are 98,000 or so clones, approximately 95% of which are singletons. This TCR was sampled from a female donor with multiple sclerosis, enrolled in a pregnancy study. The sequencing used peripheral blood, collected after pregnancy. This rearrangement joins TRBV29-1 to TRBJ1-2, with 7 bases fitting TRBD1. CDR3 loop: CSAATGENYGYTF. The CDR3, as DNA: TGCAGCGCTGCCACAGGGGAGAACTATGGCTACACCTTC.